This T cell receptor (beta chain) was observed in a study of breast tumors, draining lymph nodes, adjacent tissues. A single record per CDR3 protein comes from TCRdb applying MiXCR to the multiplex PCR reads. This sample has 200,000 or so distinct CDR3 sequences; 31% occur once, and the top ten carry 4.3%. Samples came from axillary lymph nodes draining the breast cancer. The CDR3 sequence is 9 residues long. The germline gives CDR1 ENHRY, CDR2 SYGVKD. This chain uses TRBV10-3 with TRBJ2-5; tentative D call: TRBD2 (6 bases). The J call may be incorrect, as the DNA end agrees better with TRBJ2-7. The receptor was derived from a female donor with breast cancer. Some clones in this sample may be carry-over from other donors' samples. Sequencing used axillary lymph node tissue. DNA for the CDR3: TGTGCTAGCGGTCTCGAGCAGTACTTC. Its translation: CASGLEQYF.